This TCR beta chain was recovered during a study of blood T cell repertoires in COVID-19. On the study more broadly: The United States, Italy and Spain supplied acute and convalescent COVID-19 samples. In each case, the material was cDNA or gDNA derived from T cells, B-cell-depleted T cells, or PBMCs.

This CDR3 comprises 13 residues. V lost 6 bases to trimming and J lost 7 bases; unmatched junction nucleotides: 8. CDR1 is LGHDT and CDR2 is YNNKEL in the germline V gene (reference sequence). The assay was immunoSEQ multiplex PCR, and TCRdb's table has in-frame clones only and misses some. The sample lists roughly 230,000 clones, almost 90% occurring once. Seattle patients were enrolled during active infection and followed longitudinally. The receptor was isolated from a woman aged 55-69 years with COVID-19, enrolled during active disease. This chain connects TRBV3-1 (or the pseudogene TRBV3-2) to TRBJ1-1; 7 nucleotides agree with TRBD1. Sequencing was carried out using peripheral blood. In nucleotides, the CDR3 is TGTGCCAGCAGAAACAGGGGAAGCATTGAAGCTTTCTTT. The encoded protein is CASRNRGSIEAFF.